This T cell receptor beta chain was captured by sequencing in a study of blood T cell repertoires in COVID-19. Background on the study: COVID-19 samples from acute and convalescent phases originated in the United States, Italy and Spain. PBMCs, B-cell-depleted T cells, or T cells provided the cDNA or gDNA that made up the material.

Sequencing was performed with immunoSEQ multiplex PCR; in TCRdb, only in-frame clones are kept and a portion is missing. The sample includes 400,000 to 550,000 clones, 85% to 90% of them seen just once. CDR1 and CDR2 from the germline V gene are SGHRS and YFSETQ. CDR3 length equals 15 residues. Trimming shortened V by 6 bases and J by 5 bases, and 18 bases separated the two germline ends. The sequenced sample was peripheral blood. The chain carries TRBV5-1 and TRBJ2-1; weak D call: TRBD1 (5 bases). The receptor's source is a young woman with acute or convalescent COVID-19. CDR3 sequence reads: CASNTYPGRDNEQFF. Written as DNA, the CDR3 is TGCGCCAGCAATACCTATCCGGGCAGGGACAATGAGCAGTTCTTC.